The next 15 T cell receptor beta chains were all read from a single sample in a study of CD8 T cells in Susac syndrome. An input of roughly 0.45 to 1 ug of RNA was subjected to reverse transcription using random hexamers. TCRdb passed the immunoSEQ multiplex PCR reads through MiXCR, listing each CDR3 protein once. There are around 100,000 distinct CDR3 sequences in the sample; around 96% occur only once, and approximately 0.3% lies in the top ten. Material: CD8+ T cells from PBMCs. The receptors were sampled from a human donor with Susac syndrome.

The CDR3 sequence: CASSPGTFPGNEQFF. CDR3 DNA sequence: TGTGCCAGCAGCCCCGGGACTTTCCCCGGGAATGAGCAGTTCTTC. The V call is TRBV3-1, the J call TRBJ2-1; weak D call: TRBD2 (6 bases). CDR1 LGHDT and CDR2 YNNKEL come from the germline V gene (reference sequence). This CDR3 is 15 amino acids long. V gave up 4 bases and J gave up 7 bases, with 17 bases separating them.

The chain joins TRBV29-1 to TRBJ1-5; 7 bases are shared with TRBD1. Germline V gene lookup returns CDR1 SQVTM and CDR2 ANQGSEA. J was trimmed by 1 base and V by 2 bases; bases with no gene match: 2. The CDR3 has 14 amino acids. The DNA for the CDR3 is TGCAGCGTTGAAACAGGGGAAAGCAATCAGCCCCAGCATTTT. The encoded protein is CSVETGESNQPQHF.

The gene calls are TRBV28 and TRBJ2-1; the match to TRBD1 covers 8 bases. Trimming cost V 8 bases and J 2 bases; bases outside gene matches: 8. The CDR3 covers 15 residues. The germline V gene encodes CDR1 MDHEN and CDR2 SYDVKM. DNA of the CDR3: TGTGCCAGCGACCCCCAGGGACAGGCCTACAATGAGCAGTTCTTC. Its translation: CASDPQGQAYNEQFF. Using reference TRBV28 and TRBJ2-1 for the parts outside the CDR3, the full variable domain is DVKVTQSSRYLVKRTGEKVFLECVQDMDHENMFWYRQDPGLGLRLIYFSYDVKMKEKGDIPEGYSVSREKKERFSLILESASTNQTSMYLCASDPQGQAYNEQFFGPGTRLTVL.

The chain recombines TRBV12-3 or TRBV12-4 with TRBJ2-7; D may be TRBD1 (6 bases). The CDR3 covers 13 residues. V was cut by 6 bases and J by 2 bases, with 11 bases left in between. Here the CDR3 DNA reads TGTGCCAGCAGGGAGGACAGCACCTACGAGCAGTACTTC. Translating it yields CASREDSTYEQYF.

This chain links TRBV3-1 with TRBJ2-7; D uncertain. This CDR3 contains 15 residues. The V end lost 1 base, the J end lost 0 bases, and 10 bases lay between the germline ends. Germline CDR1 LGHDT, CDR2 YNNKEL (reference sequence). The CDR3 region is CASSQGRLSSYEQYF. DNA of the CDR3: TGTGCCAGCAGCCAAGGCCGCCTGAGCTCCTACGAGCAGTACTTC.

The gene calls are TRBV18 and TRBJ2-1; 8 bases are a match to TRBD2. Germline V CDR1 and CDR2: KGHSH, LQKENI. V was clipped by 1 base and J by 2 bases; unmatched bases: 7. CDR3 length: 17 amino acids. CDR3 DNA: TGTGCCAGCTCACCACAGGCTAGCGGGCAAACCTACAATGAGCAGTTCTTC. Its translation is CASSPQASGQTYNEQFF.

V usage is TRBV9 and J usage is TRBJ2-5; 8 bases are a match to TRBD1. This CDR3 spans 16 amino acids. Trimming at V came to 0 bases and at J to 2 bases, leaving 6 bases not matched to a gene. Germline values: CDR1 SGDLS, CDR2 YYNGEE. DNA of the CDR3: TGTGCCAGCAGCGTAGATCCAGGGGGCTGGCAAGAGACCCAGTACTTC. Translating it yields CASSVDPGGWQETQYF.

The chain recombines TRBV12-3 or TRBV12-4 with TRBJ2-5; D is ambiguous. The CDR3 sequence is 12 residues long. V dropped 3 bases and J dropped 4 bases, with 6 bases sitting between them. The CDR3 nucleotides are TGTGCCAGCAGTTTGTACGGAGAGACCCAGTACTTC. Amino acids: CASSLYGETQYF.

The J gene is TRBJ2-1, the V gene TRBV2; a possible D gene is TRBD1 (5 bases). Trimming removed 5 bases from V and 4 bases from J, with 9 bases in between. Looked up from germline, CDR1 is SNHLY and CDR2 is FYNNEI. The CDR3 sequence is 13 residues long. In nucleotides, the CDR3 is TGTGCCAGCAGTAGACAGCCTTACAATGAGCAGTTCTTC. Translated: CASSRQPYNEQFF.

CDR3 nucleotide sequence: TGTGCCAGCAGACTCACGGGGAGAGCTTTCTTT. This translates into CASRLTGRAFF. The chain combines TRBV25-1 with TRBJ1-1; no reliable D call. The CDR3 sequence is 11 residues long. Trimming left V 6 bases short and J 10 bases short, with 12 bases between. CDR1 MGHDK and CDR2 SYGVNS come from the germline V gene.

The chain has TRBV5-1 and TRBJ2-2; D may be TRBD1 (5 bases). Per germline, CDR1 SGHRS and CDR2 YFSETQ. Trimming took 0 bases from V and 2 from J, leaving 17 bases between them. The CDR3 spans 18 residues. For the CDR3, the DNA is TGCGCCAGCAGCTTGGTGGGCCTGGGGCCTACTAACACCGGGGAGCTGTTTTTT. Translating gives CASSLVGLGPTNTGELFF.

The chain joins TRBV28 to TRBJ2-1; D is unresolved. V dropped 3 bases and J dropped 6 bases, with 6 bases sitting between them. The CDR3 length is 12 residues. Germline loops: CDR1 MDHEN, CDR2 SYDVKM. The CDR3 bases are TGTGCCAGCAGTTTGTGGGTCAATGAGCAGTTCTTC. Protein product: CASSLWVNEQFF.

CDR3 in amino acids: CATSDFSGDTQYF. As DNA, the CDR3 is TGTGCCACCAGTGATTTCTCGGGGGATACGCAGTATTTT. V and J are TRBV24-1 and TRBJ2-3; a possible D gene is TRBD2 (5 bases). V was clipped by 1 base and J by 6 bases, with 7 bases between them. The CDR3 runs 13 residues. The germline V gene has CDR1 KGHDR and CDR2 SFDVKD.

This sequence joins TRBV4-1 and TRBJ2-2; D is perhaps TRBD2 (6 bases). From germline, CDR1 is MGHRA and CDR2 YSYEKL. This CDR3 is built from 17 residues. The V end lost 1 base, the J end lost 0 bases, and 12 bases lay between the germline ends. CDR3 DNA sequence: TGCGCCAGCAGCCAAGTAGGCCTAGCGACGAACACCGGGGAGCTGTTTTTT. It yields the protein CASSQVGLATNTGELFF.

The chain joins TRBV12-3 or TRBV12-4 to TRBJ1-2, with D hard to call. This CDR3 spans 13 amino acids. V gave up 10 bases and J gave up 4 bases, with 16 bases separating them. The CDR3 DNA reads as TGTGCCACCCCGGGGATGAATGGCTATGGCTACACCTTC. Protein: CATPGMNGYGYTF.